The source of this T cell receptor (beta chain) is a study of Tregs in tolerant kidney transplant recipients. The wider study: The nonmyeloablative bone marrow transplants came from related graft donors, with transient mixed chimerism.

The method was immunoSEQ multiplex PCR; TCRdb's version includes in-frame clones alone and lacks a portion of them. The table has 50,000 to 75,000 clones, 95% to 98% seen once; the top ten hold nearly 0.35%. Findings and limits, study-wide: The most relevant donor-specific Treg TCRbeta repertoire apparently came from expansion with activated donor B cells. For some patients, primers changed over time, blocking nucleotide-level comparison.

Thawed PBMCs were rested overnight at 37°C with around 200 IU/ml IL-2 before regulatory T cell sorting. The junction had 1 base not matched to a gene; V was cut back by 6 bases and J by 2 bases. CDR1 and CDR2 from the germline V gene are LNHNV and YYDKDF (reference sequence). The CDR3 has 13 amino acids. Turning to this clone: As yet, its antigen is unknown.

This receptor was identified in a human donor who received a combined kidney and bone marrow transplant. The sample here was Tregs from blood, taken before the transplant. The V call is TRBV15, the J call TRBJ2-1, with 7 bases lining up with TRBD1. DNA for the CDR3: TGTGCCACCAGGGACAGGACCTACAATGAGCAGTTCTTC. It is translated as CATRDRTYNEQFF.